This T cell receptor (beta chain) was obtained from a study of shared clonotypes between healthy human individuals (dated by TCRdb to the early 2020s). Notes on the research overall: The cohort comprised two women and a few men aged 18 to 49 years. To estimate repertoire size and how much clonotypes are shared between individuals, the study performed deep sequencing of blood TCR repertoires from 4 to 6 healthy adults. Each donor's leukapheresis produced roughly between about 0.8 and 10 billion PBMCs. For each donor, CD4 naive and CD4 memory were each run on three plates, CD8 naive on two plates, and CD8 memory on one plate. Libraries were prepared and TCR repertoires were sequenced by different laboratories using diverse techniques, in order to increase sequencing depth and limit assay-specific biases.

TCR CDR3 regions were amplified from genomic DNA by multiplex PCR using the deep immunoSEQ assay. Extracted genomic DNA from each cell subset was distributed evenly across all wells of several immunoSEQ 96-well plates, and each plate was treated as a replicate. Each replicate PCR for sorted subsets received about 210 ng genomic DNA, equal to some 32,000 T cell genomes. The purified libraries were quantified using a Qubit 3.0 fluorometer, sized with a Bioanalyzer 2100, and then quantified again using the KAPA Library Quantification kit. Every immunoSEQ 96-well plate was sequenced on a separate single-read 150-cycle Illumina NextSeq 550 flow cell. As for the authors' bioinformatics: Because only junctional sequences without quality scores were contained in the immunoSEQ output, filtering matching that applied to full-length reads could not be performed. To assign V/J genes and CDR3, sequences were annotated using PyIR, a Python wrapper for IgBLAST v1.9, with IMGT germline references. Reads were filtered out if the reads had weak V/J assignments (E-value above 1e-6), no CDR3, stop codons, out-of-frame junctions, or ambiguous translated residues. A V3J clonotype was defined by an identical inferred V gene, J gene, and CDR3 amino acid sequence. Percentage overlap between repertoires was computed as shared unique clonotypes divided by the size of the smaller repertoire. Repertoire richness was assessed with RTK rarefaction, the Chao1 estimator, and Recon v2.1 estimates of unobserved clonotypes. For all TCRbeta clonotypes obtained by the gDNA method from a handful of donors, generation probabilities were computed with OLGA. The table comes from immuneACCESS by way of TCRdb, which keeps in-frame sequences with V and J called. Part of the clones is missing from these tables; in studies checked, under half for an unresolved V gene and the rest for unknown reasons. V, J and clone size reflect that table, while D and trimming were determined from the DNA. This sample is represented by approximately 2,000,000 clones; about nine tenths of them were singletons. Of the sample, roughly 0.34% falls within the top ten clones.

Healthy HIV-negative adults with no recently reported acute infections or vaccinations were included as donors. Every donor was a Caucasian adult residing in Nashville, Tennessee, USA. CD4+ T cells were enriched through magnetic negative selection, after which naive cells were positively selected on CD45RA and the remaining negative fraction served as the memory subset. Blood was obtained by leukapheresis, after which PBMCs were separated by Ficoll-Histopaque density gradient centrifugation and cryopreserved in liquid nitrogen vapor phase. Analytical flow cytometry was used to check the purity and quantity of every magnetically sorted T cell population. Each sorted fraction had its genomic DNA isolated and then quantified by UV absorbance on a Nanodrop 2000c. Results the study describes overall, beyond this receptor: Pairwise subsampling indicated that sequencing depth was expected to affect the degree of clonotype sharing among donors. About 5% of naive CD4, approximately 3.7% of naive CD8, approximately 2.2% of memory CD4, and about 0.4% of memory CD8 clonotypes were shared across several donors. Naive subsets generally had larger estimated clonotype richness than memory subsets. Compared with non-shared clonotypes, the clonotypes found in all four sorted-subset donors had higher generation probabilities. Because the study included a small number of donors, the genetic and exposure-history diversity represented was limited. Sampling was restricted to blood, and TCR repertoires in tissues likely differ from the TCR repertoires found in blood. Rarefaction of sorted-subset datasets indicated incomplete sequencing despite the large sequencing depth.

Looking up the germline V gene (reference sequence) yields CDR1 LNHNV and CDR2 YYDKDF. A distance of 16 bases separates the germline ends of V and J, which lose 1 base and 3 bases respectively. Including cysteine and phenylalanine, the CDR3 has 16 amino acids. Solely the CDR3 DNA is kept, with 48 bases framed from the first base. With regard to this clone: The specificity of this receptor is unknown. Qualities for individual bases were not recorded, and no much larger clone is one base off.

This clonotype was obtained from a man between 18 and 35 years old in good health. Some clones in this sample may be carry-over from other donors' samples. Material for sequencing was naive CD4+ T cells from PBMCs. The cell subset or site label for this specimen denotes: CD45RA+ positively selected. The sequence links TRBV15 to TRBJ2-7; no D segment can be confidently identified. The DNA sequence is TGTGCCACCAGCAGAGGGGTCGTGGGCAGATTCTACGAGCAGTACTTC. It is translated as CATSRGVVGRFYEQYF. The CDR3 plus the reference TRBV15 and TRBJ2-7 genes for the other parts give the full variable domain: DAMVIQNPRYQVTQFGKPVTLSCSQTLNHNVMYWYQQKSSQAPKLLFHYYDKDFNNEADTPDNFQSRRPNTSFCFLDIRSPGLGDTAMYLCATSRGVVGRFYEQYFGPGTRLTVT.